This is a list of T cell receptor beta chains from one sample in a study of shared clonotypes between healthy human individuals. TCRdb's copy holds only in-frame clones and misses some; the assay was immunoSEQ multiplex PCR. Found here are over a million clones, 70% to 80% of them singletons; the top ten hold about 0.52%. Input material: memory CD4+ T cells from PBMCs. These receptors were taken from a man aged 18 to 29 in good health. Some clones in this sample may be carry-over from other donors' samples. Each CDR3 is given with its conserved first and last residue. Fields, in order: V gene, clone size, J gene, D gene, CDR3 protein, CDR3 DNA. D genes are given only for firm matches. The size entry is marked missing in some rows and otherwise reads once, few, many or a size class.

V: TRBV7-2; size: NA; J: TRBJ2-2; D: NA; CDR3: CASSLGMATGELFF; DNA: TGTGCCAGCAGCTTGGGGATGGCCACCGGGGAGCTGTTTTTT
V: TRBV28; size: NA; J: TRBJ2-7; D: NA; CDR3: CASSLPPVSYEQYF; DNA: TGTGCCAGCAGTCTCCCCCCGGTCTCCTACGAGCAGTACTTC
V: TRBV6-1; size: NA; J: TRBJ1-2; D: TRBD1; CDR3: CASSEQGTGVNYGYTF; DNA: TGTGCCAGCAGTGAACAGGGGACAGGGGTGAACTATGGCTACACCTTC
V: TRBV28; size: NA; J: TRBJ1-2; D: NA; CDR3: CASSPLPAGGGYTF; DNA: TGTGCCAGCAGTCCCCTACCGGCTGGAGGCGGCTACACCTTC
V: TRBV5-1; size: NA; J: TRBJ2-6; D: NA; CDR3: CASSLGNSGANVLTF; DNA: TGCGCCAGCAGTTTGGGGAACTCTGGGGCCAACGTCCTGACTTTC
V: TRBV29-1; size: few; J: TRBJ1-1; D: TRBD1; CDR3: CSGGQGVNTEAFF; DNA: TGCAGCGGAGGACAGGGAGTGAACACTGAAGCTTTCTTT
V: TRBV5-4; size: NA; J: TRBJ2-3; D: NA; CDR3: CASSLADTQYF; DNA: TGTGCCAGCAGCTTGGCCGATACGCAGTATTTT
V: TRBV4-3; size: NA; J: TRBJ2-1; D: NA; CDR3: CASSHSPAQGSYNEQFF; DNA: TGCGCCAGCAGCCATTCTCCGGCACAGGGCTCCTACAATGAGCAGTTCTTC
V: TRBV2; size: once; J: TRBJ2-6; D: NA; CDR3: CASSERPPSGANVLTF; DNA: TGTGCCAGCAGTGAGAGACCACCCTCTGGGGCCAACGTCCTGACTTTC
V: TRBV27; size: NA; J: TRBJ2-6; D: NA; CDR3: CASSSPRAGYGANVLTF; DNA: TGTGCCAGCAGTTCCCCACGGGCAGGGTATGGGGCCAACGTCCTGACTTTC
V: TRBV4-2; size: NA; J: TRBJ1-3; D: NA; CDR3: CASSPEIRGNTIYF; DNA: TGTGCCAGCAGCCCCGAGATCCGCGGAAACACCATATATTTT
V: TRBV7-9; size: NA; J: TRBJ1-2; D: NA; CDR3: CASSAQPGNNYGYTF; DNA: TGTGCCAGCAGCGCGCAGCCGGGAAATAACTATGGCTACACCTTC
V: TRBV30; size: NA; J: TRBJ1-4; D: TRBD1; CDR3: CAWSPRTGPNEKLFF; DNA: TGTGCCTGGAGTCCTCGGACAGGCCCTAATGAAAAACTGTTTTTT
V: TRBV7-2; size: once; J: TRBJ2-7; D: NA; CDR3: CASSLEAASATYEQYF; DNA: TGTGCCAGCAGCTTAGAGGCGGCTAGCGCGACCTACGAGCAGTACTTC
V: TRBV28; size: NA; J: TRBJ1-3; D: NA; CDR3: CASSTRGAAGNTIYF; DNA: TGTGCCAGCAGTACCCGGGGGGCTGCGGGAAACACCATATATTTT